This TCR beta chain appears in the sequencing data of a study of technical replicates of blood from a handful of donors. CDR1 is SGHRS and CDR2 is YFSETQ in the germline V gene. This CDR3 is 12 amino acids long. Trimming shortened V by 4 bases and J by 6 bases, and 11 bases separated the two germline ends. The data were produced by immunoSEQ multiplex PCR, yet TCRdb's version contains in-frame clones alone and is incomplete. The sample contains over 80,000 clones, roughly 96% of which appear only once. Sequenced material: T cells isolated from PBMCs. This clonotype originated in a human donor in good health. V gene TRBV5-1 combines with J gene TRBJ2-7, with a tentative D call TRBD1 (6 bases). DNA for the CDR3: TGCGCCAGCAGCCCCCTCAGGGGCGAGCAGTACTTC. The encoded protein is CASSPLRGEQYF.